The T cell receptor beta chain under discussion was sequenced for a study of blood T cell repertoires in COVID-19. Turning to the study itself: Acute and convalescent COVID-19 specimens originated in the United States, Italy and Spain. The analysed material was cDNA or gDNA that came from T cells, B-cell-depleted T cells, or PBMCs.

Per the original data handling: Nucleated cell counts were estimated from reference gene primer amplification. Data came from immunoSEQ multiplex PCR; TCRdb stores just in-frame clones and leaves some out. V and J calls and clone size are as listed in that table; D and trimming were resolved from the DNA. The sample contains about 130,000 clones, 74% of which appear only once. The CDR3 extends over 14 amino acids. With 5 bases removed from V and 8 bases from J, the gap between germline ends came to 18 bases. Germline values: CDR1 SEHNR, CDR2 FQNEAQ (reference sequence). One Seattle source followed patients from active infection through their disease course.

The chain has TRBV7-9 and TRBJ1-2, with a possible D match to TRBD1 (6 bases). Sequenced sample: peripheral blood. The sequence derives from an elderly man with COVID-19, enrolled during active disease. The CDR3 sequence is CASSPSRGGRGYTF. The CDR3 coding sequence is TGTGCCAGCAGCCCTTCTAGGGGGGGGCGCGGCTACACCTTC.